This T cell receptor beta chain was obtained from a study of shared clonotypes between healthy human individuals. Study context: Donors, aged 18 to 49, were a couple of women and a few men.

Study-level results: The study found lower generation probabilities in non-shared clonotypes than in those shared by all four donors.

To note about this clone: Its antigen remains unidentified.

This CDR3 is built from 15 residues. V dropped 6 bases and J dropped 0; count of bases not matched to a gene: 5. Looked up from germline, CDR1 is MNHEY and CDR2 is SMNVEV (reference sequence). The material for each subset, its genomic DNA, was split evenly across several immunoSEQ plates. Data came from immunoSEQ multiplex PCR; TCRdb stores just in-frame clones and leaves some out. The sample holds a few million clones, around 92% seen once. This TCR derives from a young man in good health. Some clones in this sample may be carry-over from other donors' samples. The rearrangement links TRBV27 to TRBJ1-5, with 7 bases aligning to TRBD1. Specimen: naive CD4+ T cells from PBMCs. Indicated subset: CD45RA+ positively selected. As DNA, the CDR3 is TGTGCCAGCAGCTCGGGACAGCCTAGCAATCAGCCCCAGCATTTT. This codes for CASSSGQPSNQPQHF.